These T cell receptor beta chains were read from a single sample in a study of blood T cells in healthy people across ages. One entry per CDR3 protein, called by TCRdb with MiXCR from the 5' RACE reads. The sample holds approximately 800,000 distinct CDR3 sequences; just over 55% are singletons and the top ten take roughly 24%. Sequenced material: blood. These receptors came from a man between 40 and 49 years old in good health. Each CDR3 is given with its conserved first and last residue. Fields, in order: V gene, D gene, clone size, J gene, CDR3 protein, CDR3 DNA. A D gene is named only where the DNA matches it firmly. Clone size is stated in some rows and not others, as once, few, many or a class when expanded.

v_call: TRBV20-1; d_call: TRBD2; clone_size: NA; j_call: TRBJ2-1; cdr3_aa: CSAFGGPGGSKQFF; cdr3_nt: TGCAGTGCCTTTGGAGGGCCGGGCGGGAGCAAGCAGTTCTTC
v_call: TRBV27; d_call: NA; clone_size: NA; j_call: TRBJ1-1; cdr3_aa: CALTGGTRYIDTEAFF; cdr3_nt: TGTGCCCTGACTGGTGGGACACGCTATATTGACACTGAGGCTTTCTTT
v_call: TRBV5-1; d_call: TRBD1; clone_size: NA; j_call: TRBJ1-1; cdr3_aa: CASSRDRADTEAFF; cdr3_nt: TGCGCCAGCAGCCGAGACAGGGCGGACACTGAAGCTTTCTTT
v_call: TRBV6-2/TRBV6-3; d_call: NA; clone_size: NA; j_call: TRBJ2-3; cdr3_aa: CASSPHRDTSTDTQYF; cdr3_nt: TGTGCCAGCAGTCCTCACCGGGACACGAGCACAGATACGCAGTATTTT
v_call: TRBV11-3; d_call: NA; clone_size: NA; j_call: TRBJ1-6; cdr3_aa: CASSSTGGPLHF; cdr3_nt: TGTGCCAGCAGCTCAACAGGTGGACCCCTCCACTTT
v_call: TRBV6-2/TRBV6-3; d_call: NA; clone_size: few; j_call: TRBJ2-3; cdr3_aa: CASSPTISTDTQYF; cdr3_nt: TGTGCCAGCAGCCCGACTATCAGCACAGATACGCAGTATTTT
v_call: TRBV7-2; d_call: TRBD2; clone_size: few; j_call: TRBJ2-3; cdr3_aa: CASSLAGLAGASTDTQYF; cdr3_nt: TGTGCCAGCAGCTTAGCTGGACTAGCGGGAGCTAGCACAGATACGCAGTATTTT
v_call: TRBV25-1; d_call: TRBD1; clone_size: NA; j_call: TRBJ2-3; cdr3_aa: CASSADRATDAQYF; cdr3_nt: TGTGCCAGCAGTGCGGACAGGGCCACAGATGCGCAGTATTTT
v_call: TRBV20-1; d_call: NA; clone_size: few; j_call: TRBJ2-3; cdr3_aa: CSARIEVGTDTQYF; cdr3_nt: TGCAGTGCTAGGATAGAAGTTGGCACAGATACGCAGTATTTT
v_call: TRBV6-2/TRBV6-3; d_call: TRBD1; clone_size: NA; j_call: TRBJ1-1; cdr3_aa: CASSYRRDRVNTEAFF; cdr3_nt: TGTGCCAGCAGTTACCGTAGGGACAGGGTGAACACTGAAGCTTTCTTT